The following is a T cell receptor (beta chain) sequence with its context. As yet, its antigen is unknown. The V and J ends lost 5 bases and 3 bases respectively, with 10 bases between them. The CDR3 consists of 13 residues. The authors ran a second PCR of about 7 to 11 cycles using a sample-barcoded 5' primer and a J-beta primer mix. Each CDR3 protein gets one entry after TCRdb re-called the 5' RACE reads with MiXCR. This sample has 1.5 million to 2 million distinct CDR3 sequences; 49% occur once, and the top ten carry less than 2.5%. The data are from a study of blood T cells in healthy people across ages. Points from the study as a whole: Using unsorted PBMCs precluded a conclusive naive versus antigen-experienced comparison.

The specimen sequenced was blood. This clonotype originated in a woman in her thirties or forties in good health. The chain employs TRBV12-3 or TRBV12-4 and TRBJ1-1; D may be TRBD1 (5 bases). The CDR3 is CASSLQGDTEAFF. The CDR3 nucleotides are TGTGCCAGCAGTCTCCAGGGCGACACTGAAGCTTTCTTT.